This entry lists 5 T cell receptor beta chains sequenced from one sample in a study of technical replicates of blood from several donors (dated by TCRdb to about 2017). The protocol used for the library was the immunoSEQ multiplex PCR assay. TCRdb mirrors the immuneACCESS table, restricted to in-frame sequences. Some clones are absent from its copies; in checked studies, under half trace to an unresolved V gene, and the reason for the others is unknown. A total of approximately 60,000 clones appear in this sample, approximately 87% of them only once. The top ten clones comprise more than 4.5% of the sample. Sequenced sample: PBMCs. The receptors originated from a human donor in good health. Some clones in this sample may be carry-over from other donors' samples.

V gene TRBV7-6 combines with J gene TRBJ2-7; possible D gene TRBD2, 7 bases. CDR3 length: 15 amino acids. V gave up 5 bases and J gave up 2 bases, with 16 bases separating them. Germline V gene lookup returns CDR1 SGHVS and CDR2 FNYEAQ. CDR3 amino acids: CASSEQGGGAYEQYF. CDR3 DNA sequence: TGTGCCAGCAGCGAACAGGGAGGGGGTGCCTACGAGCAGTACTTC.

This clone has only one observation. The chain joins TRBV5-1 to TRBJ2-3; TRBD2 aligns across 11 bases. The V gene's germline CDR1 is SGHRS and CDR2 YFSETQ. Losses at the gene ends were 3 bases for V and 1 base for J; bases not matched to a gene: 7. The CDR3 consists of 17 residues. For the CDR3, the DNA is TGCGCCAGCAGCTCCGGGACTAGCGGACCTCGCACAGATACGCAGTATTTT. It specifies CASSSGTSGPRTDTQYF. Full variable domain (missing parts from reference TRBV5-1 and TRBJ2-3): KAGVTQTPRYLIKTRGQQVTLSCSPISGHRSVSWYQQTPGQGLQFLFEYFSETQRNKGNFPGRFSGRQFSNSRSEMNVSTLELGDSALYLCASSSGTSGPRTDTQYFGPGTRLTVL.

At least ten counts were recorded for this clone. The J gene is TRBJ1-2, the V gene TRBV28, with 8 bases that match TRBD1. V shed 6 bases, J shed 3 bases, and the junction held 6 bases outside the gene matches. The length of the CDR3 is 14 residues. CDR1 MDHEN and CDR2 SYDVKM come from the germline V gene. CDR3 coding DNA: TGTGCCAGCAGGAGCCAGGGGGCTCACTATGGCTACACCTTC. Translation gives CASRSQGAHYGYTF.

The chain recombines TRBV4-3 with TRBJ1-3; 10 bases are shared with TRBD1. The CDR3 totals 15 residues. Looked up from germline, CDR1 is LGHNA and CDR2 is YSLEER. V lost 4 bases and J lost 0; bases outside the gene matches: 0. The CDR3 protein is CASSRDRGSGNTIYF. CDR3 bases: TGCGCCAGCAGCCGGGACAGGGGCTCTGGAAACACCATATATTTT.

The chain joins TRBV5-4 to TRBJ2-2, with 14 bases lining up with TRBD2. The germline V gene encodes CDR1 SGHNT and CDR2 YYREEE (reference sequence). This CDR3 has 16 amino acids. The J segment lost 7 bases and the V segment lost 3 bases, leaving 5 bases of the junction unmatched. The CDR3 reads CASSSGLAGGGGELFF. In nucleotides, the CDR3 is TGTGCCAGCAGCTCAGGACTAGCGGGGGGCGGCGGGGAGCTGTTTTTT.